A single sample is the source of the 2 T cell receptor beta chains below, sequenced in a study of chemoradiotherapy in HPV16-positive cancers. Produced via immunoSEQ multiplex PCR; TCRdb's table is partial and in-frame only. The table shows roughly 70,000 clones, with around nine tenths occurring only once. Source: blood, taken from a patient who underwent chemoradiotherapy. Every receptor here comes from a human donor with HPV-associated anogenital cancer.

The chain has TRBV18 and TRBJ1-2, with a tentative D call TRBD1 (6 bases). The CDR3 spans 13 residues. Looked up from germline, CDR1 is KGHSH and CDR2 is LQKENI. Trimming stripped 6 bases from V and 8 bases from J, with 16 bases between. The CDR3 DNA reads TGTGCCAGCTCCCCTGACAGGCTGGGGGGCTACACCTTC. It codes for CASSPDRLGGYTF.

The chain has TRBV28 and TRBJ2-7, with 10 bases fitting TRBD1. Trimming cost V 6 bases and J 8 bases; bases outside gene matches: 10. Per germline, CDR1 MDHEN and CDR2 SYDVKM. The CDR3 extends over 14 amino acids. The CDR3 here is CASRSTGGDLQQYF. CDR3 DNA sequence: TGTGCCAGCAGATCGACAGGGGGCGATTTGCAGCAGTACTTC.